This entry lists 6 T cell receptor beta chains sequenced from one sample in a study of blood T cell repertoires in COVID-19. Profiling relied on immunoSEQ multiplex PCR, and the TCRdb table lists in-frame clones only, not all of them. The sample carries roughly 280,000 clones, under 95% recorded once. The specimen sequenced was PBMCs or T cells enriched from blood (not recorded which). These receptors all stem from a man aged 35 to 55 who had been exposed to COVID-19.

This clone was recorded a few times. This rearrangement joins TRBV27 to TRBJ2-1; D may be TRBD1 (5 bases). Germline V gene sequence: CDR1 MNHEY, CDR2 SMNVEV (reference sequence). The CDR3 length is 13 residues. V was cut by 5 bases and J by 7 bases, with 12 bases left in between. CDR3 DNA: TGTGCCAGCAGTGAATACACAGGTAATGAGCAGTTCTTC. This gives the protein CASSEYTGNEQFF.

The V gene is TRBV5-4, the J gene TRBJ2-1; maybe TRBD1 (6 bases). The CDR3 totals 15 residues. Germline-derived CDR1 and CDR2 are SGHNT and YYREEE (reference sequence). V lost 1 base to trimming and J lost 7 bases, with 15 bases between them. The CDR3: CASSLFVTGSNEQFF. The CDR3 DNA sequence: TGTGCCAGCAGCTTGTTCGTCACAGGGTCTAATGAGCAGTTCTTC.

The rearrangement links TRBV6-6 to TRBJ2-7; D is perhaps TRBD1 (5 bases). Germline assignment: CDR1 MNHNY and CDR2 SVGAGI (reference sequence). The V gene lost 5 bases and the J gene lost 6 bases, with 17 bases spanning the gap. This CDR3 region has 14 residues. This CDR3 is CASSQTRGFVEQYF. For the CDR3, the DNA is TGTGCCAGCAGTCAGACAAGGGGATTCGTCGAGCAGTACTTC.

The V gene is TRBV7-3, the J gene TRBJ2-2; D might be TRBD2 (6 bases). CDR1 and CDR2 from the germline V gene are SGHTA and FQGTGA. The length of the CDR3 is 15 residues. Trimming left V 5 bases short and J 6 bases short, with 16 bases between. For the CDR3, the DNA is TGTGCCAGCAGCCCGGAGGGTGTTTTATCCGGGGAGCTGTTTTTT. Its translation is CASSPEGVLSGELFF.

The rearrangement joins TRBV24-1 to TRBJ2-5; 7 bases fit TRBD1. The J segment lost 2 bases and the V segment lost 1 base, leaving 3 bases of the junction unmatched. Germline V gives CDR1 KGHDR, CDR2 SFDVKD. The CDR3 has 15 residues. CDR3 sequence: CATSDFSRGQETQYF. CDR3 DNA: TGTGCCACCAGTGATTTCAGCAGGGGGCAAGAGACCCAGTACTTC.

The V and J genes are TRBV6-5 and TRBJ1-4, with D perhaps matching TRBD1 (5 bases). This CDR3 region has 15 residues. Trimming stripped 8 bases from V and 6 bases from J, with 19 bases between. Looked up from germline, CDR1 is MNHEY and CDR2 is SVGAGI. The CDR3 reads CASQVVRGAYEKLFF. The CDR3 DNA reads TGTGCCAGCCAGGTGGTTCGCGGGGCCTATGAAAAACTGTTTTTT.